This note documents a single T cell receptor (beta chain) sequence. Antigen specificity is unknown. These data belong to a study of OX40 agonist ivuxolimab in advanced cancers. Study context: The group had a mean age of roughly 65 years, ranged from about 20 to 79, and was less than 85% male. Broader study findings: Some of the nonresponding patients also showed low levels of normalized T-cell clonal expansion.

Here immunoSEQ multiplex PCR was the method, and the copy in TCRdb shows in-frame clones only, minus some. The top ten hold around 0.29% of the sample, which has over 70,000 clones, about 88% seen once. Blood was sampled at baseline, cycle 4 day 1, and cycle 7 day 1. The CDR3 is made up of 15 amino acids. V lost 3 bases, J lost 7 bases, and 3 bases stayed unmatched. Germline CDR1 SNHLY, CDR2 FYNNEI. The sample consisted of CD4+ or CD8+ T cells sorted from blood, taken in a trial of the OX40 agonist ivuxolimab. V is TRBV2 and J is TRBJ1-4; 12 bases are shared with TRBD1. The origin of this receptor is an adult with an advanced solid tumor such as melanoma, head and neck, liver or kidney cancer. CDR3 nucleotides: TGTGCCAGCAGTGAGGGGACAGGGGGCGGTGAAAAACTGTTTTTT. Its protein product is CASSEGTGGGEKLFF.